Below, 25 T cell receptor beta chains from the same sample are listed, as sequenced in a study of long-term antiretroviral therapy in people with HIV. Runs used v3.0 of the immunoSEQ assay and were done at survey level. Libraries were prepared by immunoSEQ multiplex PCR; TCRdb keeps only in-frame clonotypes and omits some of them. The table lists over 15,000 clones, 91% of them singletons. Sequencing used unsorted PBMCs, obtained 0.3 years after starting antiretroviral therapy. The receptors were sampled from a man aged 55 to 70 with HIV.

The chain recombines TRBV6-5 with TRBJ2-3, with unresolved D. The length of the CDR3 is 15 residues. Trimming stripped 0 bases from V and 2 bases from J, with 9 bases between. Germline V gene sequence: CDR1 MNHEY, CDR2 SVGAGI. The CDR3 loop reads CASSYSLLLTDTQYF. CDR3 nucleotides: TGTGCCAGCAGTTACTCCCTACTCCTCACAGATACGCAGTATTTT.

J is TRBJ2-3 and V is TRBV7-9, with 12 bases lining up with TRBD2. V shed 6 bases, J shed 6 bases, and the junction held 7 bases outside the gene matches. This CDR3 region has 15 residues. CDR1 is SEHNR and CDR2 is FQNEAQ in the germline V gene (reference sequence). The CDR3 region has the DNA TGTGCCAGCAGGCGAGGACTAGCGGGAATCGATACGCAGTATTTT. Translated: CASRRGLAGIDTQYF.

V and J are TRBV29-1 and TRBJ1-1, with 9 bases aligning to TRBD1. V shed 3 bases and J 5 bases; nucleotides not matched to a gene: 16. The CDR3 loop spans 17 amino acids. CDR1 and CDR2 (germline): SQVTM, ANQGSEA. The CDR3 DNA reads TGCAGCGTTGACAACTGGGGTACACAGGGGGCATGGACTGAAGCTTTCTTT. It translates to CSVDNWGTQGAWTEAFF.

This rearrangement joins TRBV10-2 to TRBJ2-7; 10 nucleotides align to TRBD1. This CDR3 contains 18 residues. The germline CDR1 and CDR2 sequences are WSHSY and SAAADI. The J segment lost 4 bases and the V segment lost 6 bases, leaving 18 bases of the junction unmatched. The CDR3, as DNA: TGCGCCAGCAGCGTTCTCTTAGGACAGGGGGAGAGCTCGTACGAGCAGTACTTC. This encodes CASSVLLGQGESSYEQYF.

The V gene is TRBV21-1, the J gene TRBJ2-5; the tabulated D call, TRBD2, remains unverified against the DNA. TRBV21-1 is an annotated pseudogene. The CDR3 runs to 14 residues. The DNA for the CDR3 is TGTGCCAGCAGCCCCCGGGACTCCCAAGAGACCCAGTACTTC. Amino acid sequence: CASSPRDSQETQYF.

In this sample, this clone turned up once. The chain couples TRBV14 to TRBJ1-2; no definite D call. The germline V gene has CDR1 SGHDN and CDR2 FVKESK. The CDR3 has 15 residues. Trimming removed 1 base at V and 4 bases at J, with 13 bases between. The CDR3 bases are TGTGCCAGCAGCCAAGTGGCGGGAGGAGGCTATGGCTACACCTTC. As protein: CASSQVAGGGYGYTF.

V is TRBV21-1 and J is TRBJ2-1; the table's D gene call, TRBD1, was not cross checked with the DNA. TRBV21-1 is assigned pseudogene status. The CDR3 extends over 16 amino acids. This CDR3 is CASSTTGGETYNEQFF. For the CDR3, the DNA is TGTGCCAGCAGCACGACAGGGGGCGAAACCTACAATGAGCAGTTCTTC.

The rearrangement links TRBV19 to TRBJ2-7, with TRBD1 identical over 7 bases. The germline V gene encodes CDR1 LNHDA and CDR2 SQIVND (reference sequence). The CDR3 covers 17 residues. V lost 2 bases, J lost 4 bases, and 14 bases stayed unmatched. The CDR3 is CASSITRASDRDYEQYF. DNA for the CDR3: TGTGCCAGTAGTATAACGAGGGCGTCCGACAGGGATTACGAGCAGTACTTC.

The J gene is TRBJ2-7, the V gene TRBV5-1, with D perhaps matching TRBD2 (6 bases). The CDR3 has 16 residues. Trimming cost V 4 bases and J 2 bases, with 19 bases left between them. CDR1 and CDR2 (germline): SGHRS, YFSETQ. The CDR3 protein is CASSKMKGLGTYEQYF. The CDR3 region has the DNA TGCGCCAGCAGCAAGATGAAGGGACTTGGGACCTACGAGCAGTACTTC.

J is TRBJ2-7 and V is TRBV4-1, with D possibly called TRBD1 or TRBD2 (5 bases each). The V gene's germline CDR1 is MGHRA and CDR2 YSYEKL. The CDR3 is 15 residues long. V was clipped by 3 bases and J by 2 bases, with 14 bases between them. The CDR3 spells CASSQGTTRAYEQYF. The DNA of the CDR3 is TGCGCCAGCAGCCAGGGGACCACGAGGGCCTACGAGCAGTACTTC.

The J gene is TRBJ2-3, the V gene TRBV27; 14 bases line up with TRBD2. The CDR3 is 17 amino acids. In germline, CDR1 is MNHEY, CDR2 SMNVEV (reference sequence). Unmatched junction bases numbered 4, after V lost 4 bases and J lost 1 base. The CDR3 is CASSYPGLAGGTDTQYF. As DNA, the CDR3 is TGTGCCAGCAGTTACCCGGGACTAGCGGGGGGCACAGATACGCAGTATTTT.

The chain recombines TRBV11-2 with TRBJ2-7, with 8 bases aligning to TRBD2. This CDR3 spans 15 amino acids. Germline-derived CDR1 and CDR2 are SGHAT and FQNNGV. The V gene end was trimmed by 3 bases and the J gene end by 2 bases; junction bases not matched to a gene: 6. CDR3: CASSLTGGPAYEQYF. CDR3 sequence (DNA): TGTGCCAGCAGCTTGACGGGGGGGCCGGCCTACGAGCAGTACTTC.

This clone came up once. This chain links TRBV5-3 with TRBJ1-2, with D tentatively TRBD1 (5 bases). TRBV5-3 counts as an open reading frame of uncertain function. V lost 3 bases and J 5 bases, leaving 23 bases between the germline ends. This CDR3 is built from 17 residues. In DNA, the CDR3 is TGTGCCAGAAGCTGGGGCTTCGGGGCAGGGAGGTTGTATGGCTACACCTTC. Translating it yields CARSWGFGAGRLYGYTF.

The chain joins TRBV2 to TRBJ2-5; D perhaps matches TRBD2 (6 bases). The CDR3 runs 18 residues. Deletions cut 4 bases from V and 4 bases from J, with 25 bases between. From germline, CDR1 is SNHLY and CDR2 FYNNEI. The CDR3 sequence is CASSVEGGQLPEVETQYF. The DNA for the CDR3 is TGTGCCAGCAGTGTGGAGGGCGGCCAGCTCCCCGAGGTAGAGACCCAGTACTTC. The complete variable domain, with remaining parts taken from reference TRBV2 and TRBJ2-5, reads EPEVTQTPSHQVTQMGQEVILRCVPISNHLYFYWYRQILGQKVEFLVSFYNNEISEKSEIFDDQFSVERPDGSNFTLKIRSTKLEDSAMYFCASSVEGGQLPEVETQYFGPGTRLLVL.

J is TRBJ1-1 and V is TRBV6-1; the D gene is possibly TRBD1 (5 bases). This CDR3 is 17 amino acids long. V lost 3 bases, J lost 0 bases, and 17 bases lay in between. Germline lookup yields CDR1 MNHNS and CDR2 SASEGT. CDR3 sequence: CASSDPAGTFMNTEAFF. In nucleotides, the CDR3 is TGTGCCAGCAGTGACCCTGCCGGGACGTTCATGAACACTGAAGCTTTCTTT.

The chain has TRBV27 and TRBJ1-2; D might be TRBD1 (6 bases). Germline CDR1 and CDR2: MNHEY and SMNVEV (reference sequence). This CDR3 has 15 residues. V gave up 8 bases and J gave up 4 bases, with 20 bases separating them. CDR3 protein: CASQALGGGSYGYTF. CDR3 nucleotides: TGTGCCAGCCAAGCCTTGGGGGGCGGATCCTATGGCTACACCTTC.

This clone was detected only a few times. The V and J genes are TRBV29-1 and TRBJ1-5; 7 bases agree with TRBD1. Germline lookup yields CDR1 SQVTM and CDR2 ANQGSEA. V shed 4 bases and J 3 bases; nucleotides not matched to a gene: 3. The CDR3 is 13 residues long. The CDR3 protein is CSVGQGLNQPQHF. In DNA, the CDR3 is TGCAGCGTTGGACAGGGACTCAATCAGCCCCAGCATTTT.

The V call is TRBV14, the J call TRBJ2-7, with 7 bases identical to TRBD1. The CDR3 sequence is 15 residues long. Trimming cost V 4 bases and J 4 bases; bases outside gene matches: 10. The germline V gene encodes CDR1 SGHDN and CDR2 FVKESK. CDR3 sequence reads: CASSLTRQGWYEQYF. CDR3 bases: TGTGCCAGCAGCCTTACACGACAGGGTTGGTACGAGCAGTACTTC.

CDR3 in amino acids: CASRASGSNEQFF. The CDR3 nucleotides are TGTGCCAGCAGGGCGAGCGGGAGCAATGAGCAGTTCTTC. The chain joins TRBV6-4 to TRBJ2-1; 8 bases line up with TRBD2. Trimming took 6 bases from V and 6 from J; bases not matched to a gene: 4. This CDR3 has 13 residues. From germline, CDR1 is MRHNA and CDR2 SNTAGT.

The CDR3 DNA reads TGTGCCAGCAGTGAGCAGGGGGCGGTCACTGAAGCTTTCTTT. Translation: CASSEQGAVTEAFF. V gene TRBV2 combines with J gene TRBJ1-1, with 8 nucleotides matching TRBD1. CDR1 SNHLY and CDR2 FYNNEI come from the germline V gene. The length of the CDR3 is 14 residues. V lost 3 bases, J lost 4 bases, and 4 bases stayed unmatched.

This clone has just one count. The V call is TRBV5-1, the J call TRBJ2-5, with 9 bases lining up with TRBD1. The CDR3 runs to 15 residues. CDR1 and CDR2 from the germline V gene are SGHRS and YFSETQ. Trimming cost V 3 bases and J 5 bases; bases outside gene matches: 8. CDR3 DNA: TGCGCCAGCAGCTCCACCGGGACAGGGCGCGAGACCCAGTACTTC. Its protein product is CASSSTGTGRETQYF.

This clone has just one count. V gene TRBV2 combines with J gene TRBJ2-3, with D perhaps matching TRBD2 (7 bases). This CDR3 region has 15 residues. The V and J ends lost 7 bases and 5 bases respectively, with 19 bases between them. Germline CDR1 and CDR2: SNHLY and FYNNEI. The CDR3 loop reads CASNRGASAIDTQYF. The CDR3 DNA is TGTGCCAGCAATCGGGGGGCCTCCGCCATAGATACGCAGTATTTT.

The CDR3 DNA follows: TGTGCCAGCAGTTCAACAGGTTCCATCTGGCAGACCCAGTACTTC. Translating gives CASSSTGSIWQTQYF. V usage is TRBV6-5 and J usage is TRBJ2-5; a possible D gene is TRBD1 (5 bases). The germline V gene has CDR1 MNHEY and CDR2 SVGAGI. CDR3 size: 15 residues. V was cut by 4 bases and J by 6 bases, with 18 bases left in between.

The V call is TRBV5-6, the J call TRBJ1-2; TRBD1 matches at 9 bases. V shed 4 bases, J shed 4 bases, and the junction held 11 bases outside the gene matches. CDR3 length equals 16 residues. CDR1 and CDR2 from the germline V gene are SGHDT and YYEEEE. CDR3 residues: CASSPDRGGFSYGYTF. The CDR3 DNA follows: TGTGCCAGCAGCCCGGACAGGGGCGGATTTTCCTATGGCTACACCTTC.

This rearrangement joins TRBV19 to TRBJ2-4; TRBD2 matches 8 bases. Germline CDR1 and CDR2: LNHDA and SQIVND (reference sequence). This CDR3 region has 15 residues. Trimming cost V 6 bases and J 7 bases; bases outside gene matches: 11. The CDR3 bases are TGTGCCAGTAGAATTTCGGCGGGGGGACGGAACATTCAGTACTTC. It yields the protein CASRISAGGRNIQYF.